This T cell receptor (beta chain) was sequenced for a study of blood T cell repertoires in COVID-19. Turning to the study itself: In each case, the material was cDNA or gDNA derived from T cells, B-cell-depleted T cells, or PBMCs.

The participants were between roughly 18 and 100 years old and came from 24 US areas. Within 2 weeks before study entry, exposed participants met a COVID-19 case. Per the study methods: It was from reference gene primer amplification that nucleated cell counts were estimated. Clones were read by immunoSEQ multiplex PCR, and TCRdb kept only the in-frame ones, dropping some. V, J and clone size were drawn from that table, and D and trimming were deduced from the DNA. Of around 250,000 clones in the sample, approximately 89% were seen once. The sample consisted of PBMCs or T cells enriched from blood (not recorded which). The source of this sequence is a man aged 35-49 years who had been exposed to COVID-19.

The CDR3 loop reads CASRTTGGETQYF. Here the CDR3 DNA reads TGTGCCAGCAGGACAACAGGGGGAGAGACCCAGTACTTC. The rearrangement joins TRBV28 to TRBJ2-5; TRBD1 agrees at 8 bases. Germline CDR1 and CDR2: MDHEN and SYDVKM. CDR3 length: 13 residues. The ends lost 6 bases at V and 4 bases at J; junction bases unmatched: 4.